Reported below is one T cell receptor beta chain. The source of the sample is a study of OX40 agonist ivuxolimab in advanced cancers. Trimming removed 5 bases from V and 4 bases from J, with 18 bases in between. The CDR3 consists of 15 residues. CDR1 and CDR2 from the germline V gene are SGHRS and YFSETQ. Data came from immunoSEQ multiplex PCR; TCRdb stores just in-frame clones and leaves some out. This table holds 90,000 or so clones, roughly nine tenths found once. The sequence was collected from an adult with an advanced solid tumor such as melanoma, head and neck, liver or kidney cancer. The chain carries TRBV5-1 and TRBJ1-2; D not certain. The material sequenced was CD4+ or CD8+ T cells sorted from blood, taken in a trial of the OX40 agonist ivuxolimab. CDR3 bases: TGCGCCAGCAGTTTCTTAAGTTCATCCAGCTATGGCTACACCTTC. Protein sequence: CASSFLSSSSYGYTF.